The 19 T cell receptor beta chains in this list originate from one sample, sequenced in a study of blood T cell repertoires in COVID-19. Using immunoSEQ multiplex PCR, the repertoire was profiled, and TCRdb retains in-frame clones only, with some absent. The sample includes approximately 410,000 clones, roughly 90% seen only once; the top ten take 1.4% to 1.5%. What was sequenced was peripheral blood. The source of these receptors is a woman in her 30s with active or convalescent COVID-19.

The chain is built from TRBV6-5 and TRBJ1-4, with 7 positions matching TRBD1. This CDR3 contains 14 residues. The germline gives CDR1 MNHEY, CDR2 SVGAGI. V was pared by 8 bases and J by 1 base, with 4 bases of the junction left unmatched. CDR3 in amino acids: CASRRDRTNEKLFF. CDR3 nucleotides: TGTGCCAGCCGGCGGGACAGAACTAATGAAAAACTGTTTTTT.

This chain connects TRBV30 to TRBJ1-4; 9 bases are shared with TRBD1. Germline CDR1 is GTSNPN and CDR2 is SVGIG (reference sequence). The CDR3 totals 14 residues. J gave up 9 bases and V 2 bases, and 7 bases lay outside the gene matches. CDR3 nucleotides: TGTGCCTGGAGTATGGGACAGGGCTTCCAAAAACTGTTTTTT. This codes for CAWSMGQGFQKLFF.

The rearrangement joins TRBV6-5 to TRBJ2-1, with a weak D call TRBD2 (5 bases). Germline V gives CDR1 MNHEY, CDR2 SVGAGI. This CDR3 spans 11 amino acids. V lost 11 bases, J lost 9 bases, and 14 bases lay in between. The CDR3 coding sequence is TGTGCCGTCCGGGGTATGGGTGAGCAGTTCTTC. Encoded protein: CAVRGMGEQFF.

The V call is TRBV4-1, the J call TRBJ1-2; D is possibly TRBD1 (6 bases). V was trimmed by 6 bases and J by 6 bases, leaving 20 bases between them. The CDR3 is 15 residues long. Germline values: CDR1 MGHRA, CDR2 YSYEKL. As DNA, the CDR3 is TGCGCCAGCAGAAGCCCGGGCAGGGGACGTGATGGCTACACCTTC. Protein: CASRSPGRGRDGYTF.

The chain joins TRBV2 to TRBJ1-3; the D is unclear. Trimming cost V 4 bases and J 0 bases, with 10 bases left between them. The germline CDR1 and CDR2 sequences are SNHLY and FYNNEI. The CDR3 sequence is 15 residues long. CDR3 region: CASSGVGFSGNTIYF. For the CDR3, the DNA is TGTGCCAGCAGTGGGGTCGGGTTCTCTGGAAACACCATATATTTT.

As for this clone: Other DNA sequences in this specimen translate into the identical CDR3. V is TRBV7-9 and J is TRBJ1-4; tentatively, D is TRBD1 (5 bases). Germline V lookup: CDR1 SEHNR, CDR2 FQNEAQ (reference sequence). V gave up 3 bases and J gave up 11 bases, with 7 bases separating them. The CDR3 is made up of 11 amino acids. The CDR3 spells CASSFGGKLFF. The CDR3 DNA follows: TGTGCCAGCAGCTTCGGGGGGAAACTGTTTTTT.

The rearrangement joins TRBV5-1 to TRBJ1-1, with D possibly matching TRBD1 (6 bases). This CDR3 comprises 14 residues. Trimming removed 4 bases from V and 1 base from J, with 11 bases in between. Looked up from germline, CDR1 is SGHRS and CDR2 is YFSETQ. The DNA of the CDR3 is TGCGCCAGCAGCAACGCACAGGGGAACACTGAAGCTTTCTTT. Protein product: CASSNAQGNTEAFF.

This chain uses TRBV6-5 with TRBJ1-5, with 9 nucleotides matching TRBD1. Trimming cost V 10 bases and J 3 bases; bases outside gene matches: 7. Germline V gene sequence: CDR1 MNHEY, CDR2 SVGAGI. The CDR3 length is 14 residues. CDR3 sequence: CAIPGQGFNQPQHF. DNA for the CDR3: TGTGCCATCCCGGGACAGGGTTTCAATCAGCCCCAGCATTTT.

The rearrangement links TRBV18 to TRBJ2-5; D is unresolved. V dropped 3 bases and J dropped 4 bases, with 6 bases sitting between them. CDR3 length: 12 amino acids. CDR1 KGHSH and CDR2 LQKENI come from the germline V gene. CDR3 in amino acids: CASSPNRETQYF. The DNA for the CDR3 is TGTGCCAGCTCACCGAATAGAGAGACCCAGTACTTC.

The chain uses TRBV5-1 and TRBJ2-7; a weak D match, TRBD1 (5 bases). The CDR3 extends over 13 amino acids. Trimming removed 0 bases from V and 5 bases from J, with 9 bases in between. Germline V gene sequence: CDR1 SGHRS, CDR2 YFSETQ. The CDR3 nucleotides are TGCGCCAGCAGCTTGGCCAGACAGAACGAGCAGTACTTC. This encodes CASSLARQNEQYF. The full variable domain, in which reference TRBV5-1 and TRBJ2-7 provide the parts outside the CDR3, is KAGVTQTPRYLIKTRGQQVTLSCSPISGHRSVSWYQQTPGQGLQFLFEYFSETQRNKGNFPGRFSGRQFSNSRSEMNVSTLELGDSALYLCASSLARQNEQYFGPGTRLTVT.

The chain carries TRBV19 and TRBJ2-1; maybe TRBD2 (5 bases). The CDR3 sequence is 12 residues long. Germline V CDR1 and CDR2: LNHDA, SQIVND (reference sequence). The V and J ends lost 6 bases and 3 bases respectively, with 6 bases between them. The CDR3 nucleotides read TGTGCCAGTAGCGGACTCTACAATGAGCAGTTCTTC. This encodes CASSGLYNEQFF. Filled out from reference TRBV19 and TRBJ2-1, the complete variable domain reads DGGITQSPKYLFRKEGQNVTLSCEQNLNHDAMYWYRQDPGQGLRLIYYSQIVNDFQKGDIAEGYSVSREKKESFPLTVTSAQKNPTAFYLCASSGLYNEQFFGPGTRLTVL.

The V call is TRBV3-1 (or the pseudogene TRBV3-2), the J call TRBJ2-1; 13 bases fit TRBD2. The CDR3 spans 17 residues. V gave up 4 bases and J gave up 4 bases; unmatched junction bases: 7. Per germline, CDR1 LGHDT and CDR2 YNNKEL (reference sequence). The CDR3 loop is CASSPRLAGGIYNEQFF. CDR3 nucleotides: TGTGCCAGCAGCCCACGACTAGCGGGGGGAATTTACAATGAGCAGTTCTTC.

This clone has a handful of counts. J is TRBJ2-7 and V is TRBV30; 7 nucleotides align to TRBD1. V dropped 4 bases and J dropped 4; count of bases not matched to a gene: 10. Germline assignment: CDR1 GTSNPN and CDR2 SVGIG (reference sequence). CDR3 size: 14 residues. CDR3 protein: CAWNMKGAIYEQYF. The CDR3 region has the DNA TGTGCCTGGAACATGAAGGGGGCTATATACGAGCAGTACTTC.

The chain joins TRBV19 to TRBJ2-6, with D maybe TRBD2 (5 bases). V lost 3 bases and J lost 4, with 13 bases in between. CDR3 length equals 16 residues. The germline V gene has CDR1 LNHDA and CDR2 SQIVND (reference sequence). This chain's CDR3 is CASSMDEGAGANVLTF. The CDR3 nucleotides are TGTGCCAGTAGTATGGATGAGGGAGCGGGGGCCAACGTCCTGACTTTC.

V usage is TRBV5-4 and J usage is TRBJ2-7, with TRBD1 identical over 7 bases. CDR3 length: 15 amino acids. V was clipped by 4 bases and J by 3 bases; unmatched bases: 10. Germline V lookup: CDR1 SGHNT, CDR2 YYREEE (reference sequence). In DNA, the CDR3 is TGTGCCAGCAGCCCAAACCGACAGGGCAACTACGAGCAGTACTTC. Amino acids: CASSPNRQGNYEQYF.

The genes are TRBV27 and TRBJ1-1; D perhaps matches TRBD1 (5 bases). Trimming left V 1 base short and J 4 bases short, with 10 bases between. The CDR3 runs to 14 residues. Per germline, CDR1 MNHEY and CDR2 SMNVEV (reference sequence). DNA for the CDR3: TGTGCCAGCAGTTTATACGCGGGGGGCACTGAAGCTTTCTTT. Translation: CASSLYAGGTEAFF.

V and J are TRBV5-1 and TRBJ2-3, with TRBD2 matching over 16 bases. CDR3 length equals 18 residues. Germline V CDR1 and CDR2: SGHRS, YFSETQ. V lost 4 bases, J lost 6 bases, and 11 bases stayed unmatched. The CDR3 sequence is CASSAPPGLAGGVDTQYF. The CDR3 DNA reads TGCGCCAGCAGCGCTCCCCCGGGACTAGCGGGAGGGGTGGATACGCAGTATTTT.

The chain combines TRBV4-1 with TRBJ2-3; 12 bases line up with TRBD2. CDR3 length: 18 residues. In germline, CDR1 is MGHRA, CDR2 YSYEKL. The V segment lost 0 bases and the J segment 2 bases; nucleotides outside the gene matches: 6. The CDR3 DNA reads TGCGCCAGCAGCCAAGATCTACTAGCGGGAGGAATCACAGATACGCAGTATTTT. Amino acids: CASSQDLLAGGITDTQYF.

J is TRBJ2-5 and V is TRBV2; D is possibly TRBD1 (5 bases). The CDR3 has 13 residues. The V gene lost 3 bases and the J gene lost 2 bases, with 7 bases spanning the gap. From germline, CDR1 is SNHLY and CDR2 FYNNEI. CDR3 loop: CASSEQGQETQYF. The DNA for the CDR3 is TGTGCCAGCAGTGAGCAGGGTCAAGAGACCCAGTACTTC.